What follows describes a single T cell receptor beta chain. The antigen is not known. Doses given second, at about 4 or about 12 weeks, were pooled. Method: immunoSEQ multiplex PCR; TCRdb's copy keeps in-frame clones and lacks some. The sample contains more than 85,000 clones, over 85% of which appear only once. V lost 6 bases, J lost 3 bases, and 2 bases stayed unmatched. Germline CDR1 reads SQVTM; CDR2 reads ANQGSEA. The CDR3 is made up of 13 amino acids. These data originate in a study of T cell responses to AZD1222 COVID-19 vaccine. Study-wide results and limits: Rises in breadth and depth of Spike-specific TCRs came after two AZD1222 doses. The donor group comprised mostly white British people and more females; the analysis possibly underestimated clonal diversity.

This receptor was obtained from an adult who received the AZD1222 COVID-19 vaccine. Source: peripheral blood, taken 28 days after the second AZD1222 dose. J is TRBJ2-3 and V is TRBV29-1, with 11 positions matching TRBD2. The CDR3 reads CSVRTSGTDTQYF. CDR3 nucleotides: TGCAGCGTCCGGACTAGCGGGACAGATACGCAGTATTTT.